The clone carrying this TCR beta chain appeared a few times. Its specificity is not known. Carrying unique molecular identifiers, the cDNA also gained a universal primer site through template switching. TCRdb re-derived calls from the 5' RACE reads in MiXCR, one entry per CDR3 protein. The sample lists 300,000 or so distinct CDR3 sequences, roughly 9% occurring once. The CDR3 has 16 residues. This sample was taken from a study of identical twins. Study-wide results and caveats: Excess sharing between twins was weaker in beta out-of-frame sequences.

This sample also belongs to another study, concerning yellow fever vaccine responses in identical twins. From that report: Twins reportedly mounted vaccine T cell responses that seemed partly convergent, partly personalized.

The sequenced sample consisted of CD8+ T cells sorted from blood. The rearrangement joins TRBV21-1 to TRBJ2-2; the DNA was not used to check the table's D call, TRBD1. TRBV21-1 is tagged as a pseudogene. The source is a woman aged 18-35 years in good health. DNA for the CDR3: TGTGCCAGCAGCAAAGCAACAGGGGGTGATACCGGGGAGCTGTTTTTT. It encodes CASSKATGGDTGELFF.